This T cell receptor (beta chain) was sequenced during a study of CD8 T cells in ankylosing spondylitis. Study outcomes and limitations: Ankylosing spondylitis blood appeared to carry a characteristic TCR beta motif of roughly eight highly homologous variants. Disease-linked clones reportedly showed significant enrichment in matched ankylosing spondylitis synovial fluid. Reactive arthritis synovial fluid and blood previously showed some of these motif variants.

Deletions cut 7 bases from V and 6 bases from J, with 12 bases between. The length of the CDR3 is 13 residues. The table lists this clonotype with a few counts. What it recognizes is unknown. By quantitative 5'-RACE with molecular barcodes, the TCR beta libraries were made. TCRdb redid the calling of the 5' RACE reads with MiXCR, one entry per CDR3 protein. Of around 340,000 distinct CDR3 sequences listed, 20% to 25% are singletons. The chain uses TRBV12-3 or TRBV12-4 and TRBJ2-2, with TRBD2 as a possible D gene (7 bases). The receptor was derived from a male donor with ankylosing spondylitis or in good health (not recorded which). The sample was blood, either unsorted or a sorted T cell fraction (not recorded which). DNA of the CDR3: TGTGCCAGCAACGGGGGGCCACCCGGGGAGCTGTTTTTT. Translating gives CASNGGPPGELFF.